This is a list of T cell receptor beta chains from one sample in a study of CD8 T cells in ankylosing spondylitis. TCRdb re-called the 5' RACE reads through MiXCR, storing one row per CDR3 protein. The table lists around 490,000 distinct CDR3 sequences, roughly 5% of them singletons. Source material: blood, either unsorted or a sorted T cell fraction (not recorded which). Receptors were obtained from a male donor with ankylosing spondylitis. CDR3s include the opening cysteine and the closing phenylalanine or tryptophan.

j_gene	v_gene	CDR3aa
TRBJ2-7	TRBV20-1	CSAGTASSYEQYF
TRBJ2-2	TRBV24-1	CATSDLGQGLKTGELFF
TRBJ2-3	TRBV7-9	CASMGLETDTQYF
TRBJ1-5	TRBV29-1	CSAGAANQPQHF
TRBJ2-7	TRBV12-3/TRBV12-4	CACSFVDRVSGGNSYEQYF
TRBJ1-5	TRBV28	CASGPHNNQPQHF
TRBJ2-1	TRBV20-1	CSARDRRLAGVGEQFF
TRBJ2-2	TRBV12-5	CASGLVGPPGELFF
TRBJ2-5	TRBV20-1	CSAMGGETQYF
TRBJ2-3	TRBV7-2	CATLPQFSRGADTQYF
TRBJ2-1	TRBV5-1	CASTRDPNSYNEQFF
TRBJ2-5	TRBV5-1	CASRWSGVGPETQYF
TRBJ2-1	TRBV9	CASSVEEGGNEQFF
TRBJ2-1	TRBV4-3	CASSQLGRGLGTYNEQFF
TRBJ2-1	TRBV6-1	CASRFGVAGGNEQFF
TRBJ1-3	TRBV27	CASSSGHANTIYF
TRBJ2-3	TRBV5-1	CASTDKGTFSDTQYF
TRBJ1-4	TRBV7-6	CASSFIQGGEKLFF
TRBJ2-1	TRBV6-2/TRBV6-3	CASSYTRGSNEQFF
TRBJ2-5	TRBV7-2	CASSVSGGVLETQYF